In its sample, the clone carrying this TCR beta chain was seen a few times. The source of the sample is a study of T-cell memory formation after mild COVID-19. Each CDR3 protein gets one entry after TCRdb re-called the 5' RACE reads with MiXCR. In the table there are about 290,000 distinct CDR3 sequences, around 15% of which are singletons. The clonotype originates from a man in his late teens or twenties who had mild COVID-19 (a few samples of this study predate the infection). Cell type and time point are not known. The sample was PBMCs or a T cell subset sorted from them (not recorded which).

In DNA form, the CDR3 reads TGTGCCAGCAGTTACTCGGGGGCATGGAACACTGAAGCTTTCTTT. This sequence encodes CASSYSGAWNTEAFF. This sequence joins TRBV6-5 and TRBJ1-1, with D possibly matching TRBD1 (6 bases). The germline gives CDR1 MNHEY, CDR2 SVGAGI. V was cut by 0 bases and J by 1 base, with 9 bases left in between. The CDR3 runs to 15 residues.